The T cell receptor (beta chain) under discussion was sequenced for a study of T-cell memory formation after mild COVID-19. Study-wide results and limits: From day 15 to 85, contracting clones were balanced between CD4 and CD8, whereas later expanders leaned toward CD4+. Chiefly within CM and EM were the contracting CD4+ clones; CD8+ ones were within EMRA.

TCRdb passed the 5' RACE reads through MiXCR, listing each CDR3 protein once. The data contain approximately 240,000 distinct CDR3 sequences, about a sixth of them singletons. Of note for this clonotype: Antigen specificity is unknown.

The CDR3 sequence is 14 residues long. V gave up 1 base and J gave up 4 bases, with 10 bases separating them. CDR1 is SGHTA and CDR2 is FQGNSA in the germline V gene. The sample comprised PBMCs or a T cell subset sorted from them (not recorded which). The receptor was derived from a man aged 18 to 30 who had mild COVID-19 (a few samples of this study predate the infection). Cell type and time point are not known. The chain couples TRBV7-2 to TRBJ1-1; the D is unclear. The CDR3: CASSLVAVFTEAFF. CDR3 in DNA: TGTGCCAGCAGCTTAGTAGCTGTGTTCACTGAAGCTTTCTTT.